Shown below are 31 T cell receptor beta chains from a single sample sequenced in a study of blood T cell repertoires in COVID-19. Generated by immunoSEQ multiplex PCR, the TCRdb table keeps only in-frame clones and is missing some. The sample includes about 240,000 clones, 82% of them seen just once. The material sequenced was peripheral blood. The source is a woman between 70 and 85 years old with acute or convalescent COVID-19.

Concerning this clone: Other DNA sequences within the sample encode an identical CDR3. The CDR3 is CASSLTGEGYGYTF. The CDR3 region has the DNA TGCGCCAGCAGCCTGACAGGGGAAGGCTATGGCTACACCTTC. The chain couples TRBV5-1 to TRBJ1-2; 8 bases match TRBD1. Unmatched junction bases numbered 6, after V lost 4 bases and J lost 4 bases. This CDR3 comprises 14 residues. The germline V gene encodes CDR1 SGHRS and CDR2 YFSETQ.

The V gene is TRBV5-1, the J gene TRBJ2-5; TRBD1 might be the D (6 bases). Germline V gene sequence: CDR1 SGHRS, CDR2 YFSETQ. The CDR3 sequence is 13 residues long. V lost 5 bases, J lost 2 bases, and 10 bases lay in between. The CDR3 DNA reads TGCGCCAGCAGGCTTCAGGGGCAAGAGACCCAGTACTTC. As protein: CASRLQGQETQYF.

A single count supports this clone. This chain joins TRBV6-5 and TRBJ1-6, with a possible D match to TRBD1 (6 bases). Deletions cut 7 bases from V and 7 bases from J, with 17 bases between. Germline CDR1 reads MNHEY; CDR2 reads SVGAGI. The length of the CDR3 is 15 residues. The CDR3 DNA is TGTGCCAGCAATCCACAGGGAACGGTGAATTCACCCCTCCACTTT. It codes for CASNPQGTVNSPLHF.

The chain employs TRBV4-3 and TRBJ1-2, with D possibly matching TRBD1 (5 bases). The V gene lost 1 base and the J gene lost 4 bases, with 16 bases spanning the gap. The CDR3 is 16 amino acids. Germline loops: CDR1 LGHNA, CDR2 YSLEER. CDR3 sequence: CASSQVDDSRFYGYTF. The CDR3 DNA is TGCGCCAGCAGCCAAGTCGACGACAGTAGGTTCTATGGCTACACCTTC.

This chain joins TRBV11-3 and TRBJ2-1; the match to TRBD2 covers 11 bases. This CDR3 has 15 residues. Germline values: CDR1 SGHNT, CDR2 YENEEA. V shed 3 bases and J 5 bases; nucleotides not matched to a gene: 3. The CDR3 region has the DNA TGTGCCAGCAGCTTTGGACTAGCGGGTAACAATGAGCAGTTCTTC. This encodes CASSFGLAGNNEQFF.

The chain uses TRBV7-2 and TRBJ1-2; a weak D match, TRBD1 (5 bases). The V gene lost 8 bases and the J gene lost 2 bases, with 9 bases spanning the gap. CDR3 length: 12 residues. Germline CDR1 reads SGHTA; CDR2 reads FQGNSA. DNA for the CDR3: TGTGCCAGCCGCAGGGCCAACTATGGCTACACCTTC. It yields the protein CASRRANYGYTF.

The chain is built from TRBV7-2 and TRBJ1-2, with TRBD1 identical over 9 bases. J lost 4 bases, V lost 7 bases, and 7 bases had no gene match. Germline CDR1 reads SGHTA; CDR2 reads FQGNSA. This CDR3 spans 14 amino acids. The CDR3, as DNA: TGTGCCAGCACCCGGACAGGGGTAGTCTATGGCTACACCTTC. It yields the protein CASTRTGVVYGYTF.

The genes are TRBV18 and TRBJ1-2; TRBD1 aligns across 8 bases. The V and J ends lost 3 bases and 14 bases, in that order; junction bases with no gene match: 17. The germline V gene has CDR1 KGHSH and CDR2 LQKENI. CDR3 length equals 15 residues. CDR3 loop: CASSPRGGQGGTETF. CDR3 bases: TGTGCCAGCTCACCCCGTGGTGGACAGGGTGGAACGGAAACCTTC. Full variable domain (rest looked up from reference TRBV18 and TRBJ1-2): NAGVMQNPRHLVRRRGQEARLRCSPMKGHSHVYWYRQLPEEGLKFMVYLQKENIIDESGMPKERFSAEFPKEGPSILRIQQVVRGDSAAYFCASSPRGGQGGTETFGSGTRLTVV.

This clone has a handful of counts. The V gene is TRBV19, the J gene TRBJ1-1, with D unclear. V was shortened by 0 bases and J by 1 base, with 9 bases between the two germline ends. The CDR3 sequence is 15 residues long. From germline, CDR1 is LNHDA and CDR2 SQIVND (reference sequence). The CDR3, as DNA: TGTGCCAGTAGTATAGAAGGCCGGGGGAACACTGAAGCTTTCTTT. Translation: CASSIEGRGNTEAFF.

V gene TRBV3-1 (or the pseudogene TRBV3-2) combines with J gene TRBJ2-7; D is undetermined. Germline V gene data show CDR1 as LGHDT and CDR2 as YNNKEL (reference sequence). The CDR3 contains 11 residues. V was clipped by 0 bases and J by 6 bases, with 3 bases between them. The CDR3 spells CASSQDGEQYF. The CDR3 nucleotides read TGTGCCAGCAGCCAAGACGGCGAGCAGTACTTC.

This chain connects TRBV25-1 to TRBJ1-5, with 8 positions matching TRBD1. The junction had 12 bases not matched to a gene; V was cut back by 7 bases and J by 4 bases. Germline lookup yields CDR1 MGHDK and CDR2 SYGVNS. This CDR3 is built from 16 residues. The CDR3 here is CASISLTGAANQPQHF. For the CDR3, the DNA is TGTGCCAGCATTTCGCTGACAGGGGCAGCGAATCAGCCCCAGCATTTT. Complete variable domain (other parts from reference TRBV25-1 and TRBJ1-5): EADIYQTPRYLVIGTGKKITLECSQTMGHDKMYWYQQDPGMELHLIHYSYGVNSTEKGDLSSESTVSRIRTEHFPLTLESARPSHTSQYLCASISLTGAANQPQHFGDGTRLSIL.

This chain joins TRBV25-1 and TRBJ2-7; 8 bases agree with TRBD1. The CDR3 spans 17 residues. The junction had 13 bases not matched to a gene; V was cut back by 5 bases and J by 1 base. Germline lookup yields CDR1 MGHDK and CDR2 SYGVNS. The CDR3 spells CASSLQPGQGRSYEQYF. The CDR3 bases are TGTGCCAGCAGTCTCCAGCCAGGACAGGGCCGATCCTACGAGCAGTACTTC.

The chain combines TRBV5-6 with TRBJ2-1, with 7 bases aligning to TRBD1. The CDR3 has 15 amino acids. The germline CDR1 and CDR2 sequences are SGHDT and YYEEEE. Trimming removed 3 bases from V and 0 bases from J; junction bases left unmatched: 3. The CDR3 bases are TGTGCCAGCAGCTCTGGACAGGTCTCCTACAATGAGCAGTTCTTC. Amino acid sequence: CASSSGQVSYNEQFF.

This chain uses TRBV4-3 with TRBJ1-4; D perhaps matches TRBD1 (5 bases). Germline-derived CDR1 and CDR2 are LGHNA and YSLEER. Trimming took off 3 bases at V and 3 bases at J, with 17 bases between the two ends. The CDR3 totals 17 residues. The CDR3 sequence is CASSQATTGFPNEKLFF. In nucleotides, the CDR3 is TGCGCCAGCAGCCAGGCCACAACAGGCTTTCCTAATGAAAAACTGTTTTTT.

This sequence joins TRBV4-2 and TRBJ1-4, with unresolved D. The CDR3 covers 16 residues. Trimming took 1 base from V and 3 from J, leaving 12 bases between them. Germline assignment: CDR1 LGHNA and CDR2 YNFKEQ. CDR3 in DNA: TGTGCCAGCAGCCAAGTGGGCCAGCAACCTAATGAAAAACTGTTTTTT. Its protein is CASSQVGQQPNEKLFF.

The rearrangement uses TRBV6-5 and TRBJ1-3; TRBD1 aligns across 9 bases. V trimming: 5 bases; J trimming: 6 bases; junction bases outside the gene matches: 5. The CDR3 is 14 residues long. Germline lookup yields CDR1 MNHEY and CDR2 SVGAGI. CDR3 amino acids: CASSTQQGANTIYF. The DNA for the CDR3 is TGTGCCAGCAGTACCCAACAGGGGGCAAACACCATATATTTT.

The V gene is TRBV7-2, the J gene TRBJ1-6; D is undetermined. This CDR3 has 12 residues. V gave up 5 bases and J gave up 8 bases, with 7 bases separating them. CDR1 is SGHTA, CDR2 FQGNSA, per germline. The CDR3 sequence is CASSPFDSPLHF. The CDR3 DNA sequence: TGTGCCAGCAGCCCCTTCGATTCACCCCTCCACTTT.

This CDR3 is CASSTGTDYGYTF. The CDR3 bases are TGTGCCAGCAGTACAGGGACCGACTATGGCTACACCTTC. The chain recombines TRBV6-5 with TRBJ1-2, with D perhaps TRBD1 (6 bases). This CDR3 has 13 amino acids. The V end lost 5 bases, the J end lost 3 bases, and 10 bases lay between the germline ends. In germline, CDR1 is MNHEY, CDR2 SVGAGI.

The chain recombines TRBV2 with TRBJ2-5, with TRBD1 matching over 7 bases. The CDR3 length is 15 residues. V lost 4 bases, J lost 6 bases, and 11 bases stayed unmatched. The germline V gene encodes CDR1 SNHLY and CDR2 FYNNEI. The CDR3 region has the DNA TGTGCCAGCAGTGCACAAATGGGACAGCTTCAGACCCAGTACTTC. Protein: CASSAQMGQLQTQYF.

The chain carries TRBV7-8 and TRBJ1-6, with 8 bases lining up with TRBD1. CDR1 and CDR2 (germline): SGHVS, FQNEAQ. CDR3 length: 19 amino acids. Losses at the gene ends were 3 bases for V and 4 bases for J; bases not matched to a gene: 14. For the CDR3, the DNA is TGTGCCAGCAGCTTCGCAACTACCGGACAGGGCCCATATAATTCACCCCTCCACTTT. Residues: CASSFATTGQGPYNSPLHF.

This clone was seen a handful of times. The rearrangement uses TRBV18 and TRBJ1-5, with 9 bases matching TRBD1. The CDR3 sequence is 14 residues long. The V and J ends lost 5 bases and 4 bases, in that order; junction bases with no gene match: 3. Germline V gene sequence: CDR1 KGHSH, CDR2 LQKENI. The CDR3 sequence is CASSAGTGNQPQHF. The DNA of the CDR3 is TGTGCCAGCTCAGCCGGGACAGGGAATCAGCCCCAGCATTTT.

Concerning this clone itself: Other nucleotide sequences from this sample produce the same CDR3. The CDR3, as DNA: TGTGCCAGCAGCCCCCCAGGTAGGGGCACTGAAGCTTTCTTT. Translating gives CASSPPGRGTEAFF. The gene calls are TRBV7-2 and TRBJ1-1; tentative D call: TRBD1 (5 bases). The CDR3 sequence is 14 residues long. Trimming removed 5 bases from V and 4 bases from J, with 14 bases in between. Per germline, CDR1 SGHTA and CDR2 FQGNSA. The full variable domain, in which reference TRBV7-2 and TRBJ1-1 provide the parts outside the CDR3, is GAGVSQSPSNKVTEKGKDVELRCDPISGHTALYWYRQSLGQGLEFLIYFQGNSAPDKSGLPSDRFSAERTGGSVSTLTIQRTQQEDSAVYLCASSPPGRGTEAFFGQGTRLTVV.

The chain combines TRBV5-6 with TRBJ2-7; 9 positions match TRBD1. The germline gives CDR1 SGHDT, CDR2 YYEEEE. J lost 4 bases, V lost 4 bases, and 9 bases had no gene match. The CDR3 is made up of 15 amino acids. CDR3 sequence reads: CASSLKDRGFYEQYF. The CDR3 DNA reads as TGTGCCAGCAGCCTCAAGGACAGGGGTTTTTACGAGCAGTACTTC.

A word on this clone: Different DNA sequences within this sample yield the same CDR3. CDR3 sequence (DNA): TGTGCCACCAGCAGAGATCGCTACGAGCAGTACTTC. This encodes CATSRDRYEQYF. The gene calls are TRBV15 and TRBJ2-7; no clear D gene. Germline V CDR1 and CDR2: LNHNV, YYDKDF (reference sequence). V was clipped by 0 bases and J by 3 bases, with 3 bases between them. There are 12 residues in the CDR3.

This chain uses TRBV11-2 with TRBJ1-2; a weak D match, TRBD1 (5 bases). CDR1 is SGHAT and CDR2 is FQNNGV in the germline V gene. The V gene lost 4 bases and the J gene lost 4 bases, with 28 bases spanning the gap. This CDR3 comprises 19 residues. The CDR3 region has the DNA TGTGCCAGCAGCTCCTATCCTATGGTCCATGCGGGGGGTGGCTATGGCTACACCTTC. This translates into CASSSYPMVHAGGGYGYTF.

This chain links TRBV20-1 with TRBJ1-5; D gene unclear. The CDR3 loop spans 13 amino acids. The germline V and J ends were trimmed by 3 bases and 3 bases, with 9 bases remaining between them. From germline, CDR1 is DFQATT and CDR2 SNEGSKA (reference sequence). CDR3 amino acids: CSASSTINQPQHF. The CDR3 DNA reads TGCAGTGCTAGTTCTACGATCAATCAGCCCCAGCATTTT.

The chain combines TRBV2 with TRBJ1-4; 7 nucleotides align to TRBD1. The CDR3 covers 14 residues. Germline V gives CDR1 SNHLY, CDR2 FYNNEI. With 7 bases clipped from V and 3 bases from J, the junction kept 5 bases outside the gene matches. As DNA, the CDR3 is TGTGCCAGCACGACAGGGCTGGCTAATGAAAAACTGTTTTTT. Translation gives CASTTGLANEKLFF.

This clone was found a few times. In DNA, the CDR3 is TGTGCCAGCAGCTTAGTTGGGACAGGGTATGGCTACACCTTC. Amino acid sequence: CASSLVGTGYGYTF. V and J are TRBV11-2 and TRBJ1-2; TRBD1 matches at 9 bases. In germline, CDR1 is SGHAT, CDR2 FQNNGV. The CDR3 runs to 14 residues. With 1 base clipped from V and 5 bases from J, the junction kept 2 bases outside the gene matches.

This sequence joins TRBV5-1 and TRBJ1-2, with TRBD1 identical over 9 bases. The CDR3 spans 15 residues. Trimming at V came to 4 bases and at J to 4 bases, leaving 8 bases not matched to a gene. The germline gives CDR1 SGHRS, CDR2 YFSETQ. CDR3 nucleotides: TGCGCCAGCAGCGAGACAGGGGGGGAAATCTATGGCTACACCTTC. Translating it yields CASSETGGEIYGYTF.

CDR3 region: CASSSTGGRRQPQHF. As DNA, the CDR3 is TGTGCCAGCTCGTCTACAGGGGGCCGGAGACAGCCCCAGCATTTT. This chain uses TRBV18 with TRBJ1-5, with 9 bases lining up with TRBD1. CDR1 is KGHSH, CDR2 LQKENI, per germline. The ends lost 6 bases at V and 7 bases at J; junction bases unmatched: 10. There are 15 residues in the CDR3.

The V and J genes are TRBV5-4 and TRBJ1-1, with D perhaps matching TRBD1 (6 bases). Germline values: CDR1 SGHNT, CDR2 YYREEE (reference sequence). The ends were cut back, 3 bases at V and 6 bases at J, with 12 bases in the middle. The CDR3 totals 13 residues. The CDR3 protein is CASSSQQGAEAFF. The CDR3 DNA reads as TGTGCCAGCAGCTCCCAACAGGGCGCTGAAGCTTTCTTT.